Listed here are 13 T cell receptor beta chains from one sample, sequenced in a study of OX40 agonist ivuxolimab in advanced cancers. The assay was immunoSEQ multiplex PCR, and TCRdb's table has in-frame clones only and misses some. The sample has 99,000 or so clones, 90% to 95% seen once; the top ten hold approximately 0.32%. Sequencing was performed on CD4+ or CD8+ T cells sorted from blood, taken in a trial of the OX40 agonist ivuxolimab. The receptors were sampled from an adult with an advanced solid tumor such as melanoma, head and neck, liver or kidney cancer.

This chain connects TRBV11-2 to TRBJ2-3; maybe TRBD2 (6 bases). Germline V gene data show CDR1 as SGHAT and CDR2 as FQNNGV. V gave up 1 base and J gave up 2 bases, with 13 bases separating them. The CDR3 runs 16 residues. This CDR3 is CASSLAGGPNTDTQYF. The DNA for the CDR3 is TGTGCCAGCAGCTTAGCTGGAGGGCCGAACACAGATACGCAGTATTTT.

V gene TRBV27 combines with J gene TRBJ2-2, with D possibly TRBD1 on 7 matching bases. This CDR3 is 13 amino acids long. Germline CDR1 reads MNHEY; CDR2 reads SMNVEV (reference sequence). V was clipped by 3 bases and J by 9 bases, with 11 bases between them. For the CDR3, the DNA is TGTGCCAGCAGTTTTGGAGGGGGCAGGGAGCTGTTTTTT. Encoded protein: CASSFGGGRELFF.

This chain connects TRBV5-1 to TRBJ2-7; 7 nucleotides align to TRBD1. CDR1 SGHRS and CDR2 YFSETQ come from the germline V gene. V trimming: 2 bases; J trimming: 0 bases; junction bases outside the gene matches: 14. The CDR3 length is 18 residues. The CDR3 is CASSLNQKTGSNSYEQYF. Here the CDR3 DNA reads TGCGCCAGCAGCTTAAACCAAAAGACAGGGAGCAACTCCTACGAGCAGTACTTC.

The CDR3 nucleotides are TGTGCCAGCAGCTTGGGTCAGCAAGAGACCCAGTACTTC. It translates to CASSLGQQETQYF. The rearrangement uses TRBV7-6 and TRBJ2-5; D is unclear. V shed 3 bases and J shed 2 bases, with 7 bases lying between them. The CDR3 covers 13 residues. Germline V gene data show CDR1 as SGHVS and CDR2 as FNYEAQ.

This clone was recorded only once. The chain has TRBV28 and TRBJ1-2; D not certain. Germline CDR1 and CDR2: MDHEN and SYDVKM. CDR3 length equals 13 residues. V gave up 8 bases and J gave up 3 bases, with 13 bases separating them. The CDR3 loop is CASPTTTYYGYTF. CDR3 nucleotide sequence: TGTGCCAGCCCCACCACAACTTACTATGGCTACACCTTC.

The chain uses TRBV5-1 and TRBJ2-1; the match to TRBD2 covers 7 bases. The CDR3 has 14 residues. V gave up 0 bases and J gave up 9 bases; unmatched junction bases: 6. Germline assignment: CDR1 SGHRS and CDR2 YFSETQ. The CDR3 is CASSLGTRLGEQFF. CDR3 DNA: TGCGCCAGCAGCTTGGGGACTAGGTTGGGTGAGCAGTTCTTC.

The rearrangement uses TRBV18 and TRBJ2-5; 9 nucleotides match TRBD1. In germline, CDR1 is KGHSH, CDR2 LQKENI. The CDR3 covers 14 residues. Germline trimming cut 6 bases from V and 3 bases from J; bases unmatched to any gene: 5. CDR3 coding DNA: TGTGCCAGCTCTTCCGGGACAGGGAAAGAGACCCAGTACTTC. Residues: CASSSGTGKETQYF.

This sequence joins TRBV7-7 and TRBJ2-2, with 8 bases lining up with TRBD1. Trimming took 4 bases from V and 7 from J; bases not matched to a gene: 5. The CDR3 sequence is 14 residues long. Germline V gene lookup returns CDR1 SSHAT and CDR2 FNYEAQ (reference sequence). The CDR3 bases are TGTGCCAGCAGCTCCGGGACAGGATTCGGGGAGCTGTTTTTT. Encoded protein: CASSSGTGFGELFF.

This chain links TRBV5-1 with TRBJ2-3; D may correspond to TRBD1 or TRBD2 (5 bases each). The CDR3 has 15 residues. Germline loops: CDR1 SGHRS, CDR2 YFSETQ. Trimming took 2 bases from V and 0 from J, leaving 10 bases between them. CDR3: CASSFWDGSTDTQYF. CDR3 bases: TGCGCCAGCAGCTTCTGGGACGGGAGCACAGATACGCAGTATTTT. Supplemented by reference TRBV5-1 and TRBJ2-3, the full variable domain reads KAGVTQTPRYLIKTRGQQVTLSCSPISGHRSVSWYQQTPGQGLQFLFEYFSETQRNKGNFPGRFSGRQFSNSRSEMNVSTLELGDSALYLCASSFWDGSTDTQYFGPGTRLTVL.

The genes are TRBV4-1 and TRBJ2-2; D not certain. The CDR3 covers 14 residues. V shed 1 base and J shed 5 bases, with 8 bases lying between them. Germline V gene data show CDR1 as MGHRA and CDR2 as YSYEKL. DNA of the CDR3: TGCGCCAGCAGCCAAGTGGGCTTGACCGGGGAGCTGTTTTTT. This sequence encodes CASSQVGLTGELFF.

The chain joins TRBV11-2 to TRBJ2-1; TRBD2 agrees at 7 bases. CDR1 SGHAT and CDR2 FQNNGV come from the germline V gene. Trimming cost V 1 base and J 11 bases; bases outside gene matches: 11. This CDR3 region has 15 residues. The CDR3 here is CASSLATGGPIQQFF. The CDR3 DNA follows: TGTGCCAGCAGCTTAGCTACGGGAGGACCGATTCAGCAGTTCTTC.

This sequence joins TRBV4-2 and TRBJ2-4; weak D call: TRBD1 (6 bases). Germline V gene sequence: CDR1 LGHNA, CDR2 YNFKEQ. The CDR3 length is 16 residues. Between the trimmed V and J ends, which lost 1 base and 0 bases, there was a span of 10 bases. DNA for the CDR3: TGTGCCAGCAGCCAAGCCACAGGGACAGCCAAAAACATTCAGTACTTC. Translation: CASSQATGTAKNIQYF.

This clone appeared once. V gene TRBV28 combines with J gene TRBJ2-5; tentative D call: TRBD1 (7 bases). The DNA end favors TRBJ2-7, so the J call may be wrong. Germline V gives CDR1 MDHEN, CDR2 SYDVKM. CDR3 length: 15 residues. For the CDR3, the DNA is TGTGCCAGCAGTTTTCGTGCAGGGGGGAAATACGAGCAGTACTTC. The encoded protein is CASSFRAGGKYEQYF.